This TCR beta chain comes out of a study of blood T cell repertoires in COVID-19. Study at large: The analysed material was cDNA or gDNA that came from T cells, B-cell-depleted T cells, or PBMCs.

This clone is a singleton in its sample. Individuals drawn from some 25 US areas were about 18 to 90 years old. This table comes from immunoSEQ multiplex PCR, and its TCRdb copy is limited to in-frame clones, with some not included. The sample records approximately 250,000 clones, about 91% being singletons. Germline CDR1 reads LNHNV; CDR2 reads YYDKDF (reference sequence). CDR3 length: 15 amino acids. The V gene end was trimmed by 3 bases and the J gene end by 5 bases; junction bases not matched to a gene: 7. This chain joins TRBV15 and TRBJ2-1, with 7 positions matching TRBD1. Sequencing used PBMCs or T cells enriched from blood (not recorded which). The sequence was obtained from a woman in her thirties or forties with acute COVID-19. The CDR3 DNA reads as TGTGCCACCAGCAGCCGCGGACAGGCCAACAATGAGCAGTTCTTC. This sequence encodes CATSSRGQANNEQFF.